The clone carrying this TCR beta chain was seen once. Its target is not known. Then a second PCR, running roughly 7 to 11 cycles, was carried out with a sample-barcoded 5' primer and a J-beta primer mix. MiXCR, applied by TCRdb to the 5' RACE reads, yields one record per CDR3 protein. The table shows about 930,000 distinct CDR3 sequences, with 25% to 30% occurring only once. Trimming removed 1 base from V and 0 bases from J; junction bases left unmatched: 4. This CDR3 is built from 16 residues. Germline CDR1 reads SGHRS; CDR2 reads YFSETQ. This specimen comes from a study of blood T cells in healthy people across ages. Whole-study results and caveats: The study found TCR beta diversity correlated strongly with naive T cell percentage.

In addition, the sample was reused for a study of T cells of mothers and their children. That publication notes: Across the analysis, no persistent microchimeric T cell clones were detected.

This TCR came from a woman in her thirties or forties in good health. The sample was blood. The chain is built from TRBV5-1 and TRBJ2-3, with 8 bases aligning to TRBD1. The CDR3 loop is CASSLHRTGSTDTQYF. CDR3 sequence (DNA): TGCGCCAGCAGCTTGCACCGGACAGGGAGCACAGATACGCAGTATTTT.